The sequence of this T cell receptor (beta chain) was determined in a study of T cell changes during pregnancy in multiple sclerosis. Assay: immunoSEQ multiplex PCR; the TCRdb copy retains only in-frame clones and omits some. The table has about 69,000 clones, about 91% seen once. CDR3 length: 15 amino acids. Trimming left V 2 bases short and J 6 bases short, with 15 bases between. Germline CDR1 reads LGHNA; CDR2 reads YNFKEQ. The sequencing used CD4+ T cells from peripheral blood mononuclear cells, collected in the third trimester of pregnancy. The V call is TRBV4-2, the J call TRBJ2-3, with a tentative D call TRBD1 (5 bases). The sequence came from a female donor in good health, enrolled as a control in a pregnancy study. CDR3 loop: CASSQRTGGADTQYF. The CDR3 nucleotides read TGTGCCAGCAGCCAAAGGACGGGTGGGGCGGATACGCAGTATTTT.